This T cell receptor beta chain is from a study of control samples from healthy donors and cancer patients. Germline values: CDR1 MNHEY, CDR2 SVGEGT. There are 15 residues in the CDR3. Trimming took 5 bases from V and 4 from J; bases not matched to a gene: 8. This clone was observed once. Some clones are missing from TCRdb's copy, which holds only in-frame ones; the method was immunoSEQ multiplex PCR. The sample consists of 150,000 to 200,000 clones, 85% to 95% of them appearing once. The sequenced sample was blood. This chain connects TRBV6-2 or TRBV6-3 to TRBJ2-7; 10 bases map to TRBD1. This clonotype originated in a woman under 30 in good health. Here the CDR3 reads CASSAGTGVVYEQYF. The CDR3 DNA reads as TGTGCCAGCAGTGCCGGGACAGGGGTTGTATACGAGCAGTACTTC.